A selection of T cell receptor beta chains follows, all from one sample in a study of T cell responses to AZD1222 COVID-19 vaccine. Sequencing used immunoSEQ multiplex PCR; TCRdb keeps in-frame clones, though not all of them. The sample carries 150,000 or so clones, roughly 87% recorded once. The sample in question was peripheral blood, obtained 28 days after the second AZD1222 dose. All receptors derive from an adult who received the AZD1222 COVID-19 vaccine. Both conserved end residues are part of each CDR3. Each record gives: CDR3 protein, CDR3 DNA, clone size, J gene, V gene, D gene. D genes are given only for firm matches. Part of the rows lack a size; the others show once, few, many or a class for expanded clones.

CDR3: CATGGRGSNTGELFF
DNA: TGTGCCACCGGGGGTAGGGGGTCGAACACCGGGGAGCTGTTTTTT
size: -
J: TRBJ2-2
V: TRBV24-1
D: -

CDR3: CASGSRSSGGFYEQYF
DNA: TGTGCTAGTGGTTCGAGATCTAGCGGGGGATTCTACGAGCAGTACTTC
size: once
J: TRBJ2-7
V: TRBV12-5
D: TRBD2

CDR3: CASSSTGRDNQPQHF
DNA: TGTGCCAGCAGCTCAACGGGGAGGGATAATCAGCCCCAGCATTTT
size: few
J: TRBJ1-5
V: TRBV5-6
D: -

CDR3: CASSLGLDPSYEQYF
DNA: TGTGCCAGCAGCTTGGGCCTAGATCCCTCCTACGAGCAGTACTTC
size: -
J: TRBJ2-7
V: TRBV11-2
D: -

CDR3: CASSQIRGTYNSPLHF
DNA: TGTGCCAGCAGCCAGATTCGGGGGACCTATAATTCACCCCTCCACTTT
size: -
J: TRBJ1-6
V: TRBV3-1/TRBV3-2
D: -

CDR3: CATKFTLGQTTERNTIYF
DNA: TGTGCCACAAAGTTTACTCTTGGACAGACTACTGAGAGAAACACCATATATTTT
size: -
J: TRBJ1-3
V: TRBV28
D: -

CDR3: CASSPTPGQGDRYEQYF
DNA: TGTGCCAGCAGTCCCACCCCGGGACAGGGTGATCGGTACGAGCAGTACTTC
size: -
J: TRBJ2-7
V: TRBV27
D: TRBD1

CDR3: CASSQDSYGYTF
DNA: TGTGCCAGCAGCCAGGACAGCTATGGCTACACCTTC
size: -
J: TRBJ1-2
V: TRBV7-9
D: -

CDR3: CASRRQGLPNEKLFF
DNA: TGTGCCAGCAGGAGACAGGGATTACCTAATGAAAAACTGTTTTTT
size: -
J: TRBJ1-4
V: TRBV2
D: TRBD1

CDR3: CASSSTKDRFNGYTF
DNA: TGTGCCAGCAGCTCGACCAAGGACAGGTTCAATGGCTACACCTTC
size: few
J: TRBJ1-2
V: TRBV7-9
D: TRBD1

CDR3: CASSSGSGEGNTGELFF
DNA: TGTGCCAGCAGCTCCGGCTCTGGGGAGGGGAACACCGGGGAGCTGTTTTTT
size: -
J: TRBJ2-2
V: TRBV7-9
D: TRBD2

CDR3: CASSLPSGGGYNEQFF
DNA: TGTGCCAGCAGCTTACCCAGCGGGGGGGGTTACAATGAGCAGTTCTTC
size: few
J: TRBJ2-1
V: TRBV11-2
D: TRBD2